The 22 T cell receptor beta chains below all came from one sample that was sequenced in a study of T cells after yellow fever vaccination. One entry per CDR3 protein results from TCRdb running MiXCR on the 5' RACE reads. The top ten clones hold under 15% of a sample with some 670,000 distinct CDR3 sequences, roughly an eighth of them seen once. This sample comprised PBMCs, obtained on the day of the yellow fever booster vaccination. Receptor source: a man between 25 and 39 years old who received the YFV17D yellow fever vaccine.

A single count supports this clonotype. V and J are TRBV4-3 and TRBJ2-5; 10 bases align to TRBD1. V gave up 5 bases and J gave up 5 bases; unmatched junction bases: 11. CDR1 LGHNA and CDR2 YSLEER come from the germline V gene. The CDR3 runs to 16 residues. The CDR3 sequence: CASSAAGTGVGETQYF. CDR3 sequence (DNA): TGCGCCAGCAGCGCAGCCGGGACAGGGGTAGGGGAGACCCAGTACTTC.

This clonotype was detected ten times or more. This rearrangement joins TRBV12-3 or TRBV12-4 to TRBJ2-1, with 8 bases aligning to TRBD2. The CDR3 sequence is 16 residues long. With V trimmed by 6 bases and J by 7 bases, 14 bases remained unmatched. CDR3 protein: CASSPPGLAVPNEQFF. The DNA for the CDR3 is TGTGCCAGCAGCCCCCCCGGACTAGCAGTCCCAAATGAGCAGTTCTTC.

This clonotype has only a few counts. The junction shows a germline mismatch at one end, possibly a read error. The J gene is TRBJ2-1, the V gene TRBV29-1; TRBD2 matches at 11 bases. Looked up from germline, CDR1 is SQVTM and CDR2 is ANQGSEA. This CDR3 has 13 amino acids. The CDR3 coding sequence is TGCAGCGTCATTACGACTAGCGGGACCCCCCTGATCTTC. Its translation is CSVITTSGTPLIF.

The chain links TRBV25-1 to TRBJ1-1; D gene uncertain. Trimming shortened V by 7 bases and J by 0 bases, and 15 bases separated the two germline ends. This CDR3 is built from 15 residues. Per germline, CDR1 MGHDK and CDR2 SYGVNS. The CDR3 sequence is CASTPPQIMNTEAFF. The DNA of the CDR3 is TGTGCCAGCACCCCGCCGCAGATCATGAACACTGAAGCTTTCTTT.

This clonotype was picked up a small number of times. The chain links TRBV11-2 to TRBJ1-3; no definite D call. Germline V CDR1 and CDR2: SGHAT, FQNNGV. The CDR3 runs to 18 residues. V shed 4 bases and J shed 2 bases, with 21 bases lying between them. Here the CDR3 DNA reads TGTGCCAGCAGCTCCGACCCCCCCAGGTTGGTCACTGGAAACACCATATATTTT. Its translation: CASSSDPPRLVTGNTIYF.

The sample holds many counts of this clonotype. The chain has TRBV6-1 and TRBJ2-5; TRBD2 aligns across 9 bases. The CDR3 spans 15 residues. The germline V gene has CDR1 MNHNS and CDR2 SASEGT. V shed 6 bases and J 1 base; nucleotides not matched to a gene: 6. CDR3 sequence: CASSTTSGLQETQYF. Written as DNA, the CDR3 is TGTGCCAGCAGCACGACTAGCGGTCTCCAAGAGACCCAGTACTTC.

This clonotype turned up a few times. The V gene is TRBV18, the J gene TRBJ2-5, with 9 nucleotides matching TRBD1. The germline gives CDR1 KGHSH, CDR2 LQKENI. V shed 5 bases and J 4 bases; nucleotides not matched to a gene: 2. This CDR3 is 13 amino acids long. DNA of the CDR3: TGTGCCAGCTCAGTGGACAGGGGAGAGACCCAGTACTTC. It encodes CASSVDRGETQYF.

This clonotype was seen a few times. The chain has TRBV7-9 and TRBJ1-4, with D uncertain. V was pared by 5 bases and J by 8 bases, with 15 bases between. This CDR3 has 14 amino acids. Germline V lookup: CDR1 SEHNR, CDR2 FQNEAQ (reference sequence). Here the CDR3 DNA reads TGTGCCAGCAGCCGAACAGATGCCGACGAAAAACTGTTTTTT. Its translation is CASSRTDADEKLFF.

This clonotype was seen a handful of times. The chain joins TRBV10-2 to TRBJ1-4; D may be TRBD1 (5 bases). The CDR3 extends over 14 amino acids. CDR1 and CDR2 from the germline V gene are WSHSY and SAAADI. Trimming took 5 bases from V and 8 from J, leaving 15 bases between them. The CDR3 reads CASSFDSGREKLFF. The CDR3 nucleotides read TGCGCCAGCAGTTTCGACAGTGGTCGGGAAAAACTGTTTTTT.

The V call is TRBV20-1, the J call TRBJ2-7, with 10 positions matching TRBD2. Losses at the gene ends were 5 bases for V and 3 bases for J; bases not matched to a gene: 10. This CDR3 region has 15 residues. From germline, CDR1 is DFQATT and CDR2 SNEGSKA (reference sequence). CDR3 DNA: TGCAGTGCTTATCCCACGGGACTAGCGAACTACGAGCAGTACTTC. Amino acids: CSAYPTGLANYEQYF.

The gene calls are TRBV20-1 and TRBJ1-2, with D possibly TRBD1 on 6 matching bases. The V end was cut by 6 bases, the J end by 0 bases, with 17 bases between. CDR1 DFQATT and CDR2 SNEGSKA come from the germline V gene (reference sequence). The CDR3 runs to 15 residues. DNA for the CDR3: TGCAGTGCCCGACTCGAGGGGGAGGCTAACTATGGCTACACCTTC. Its protein product is CSARLEGEANYGYTF.

This clonotype was counted many times. The chain joins TRBV12-3 or TRBV12-4 to TRBJ2-1; 8 positions match TRBD2. The CDR3 runs to 15 residues. After removal of 6 bases from V and 0 bases from J, the junction contained 4 bases not matched to a gene. CDR3 region: CASRRSGSSYNEQFF. The DNA for the CDR3 is TGTGCCAGCAGACGGAGCGGGAGCTCCTACAATGAGCAGTTCTTC.

This clonotype was recorded a few times. This rearrangement joins TRBV5-1 to TRBJ2-1, with D maybe TRBD1 (5 bases). This CDR3 is 13 amino acids long. CDR1 and CDR2 from the germline V gene are SGHRS and YFSETQ. The ends were cut back, 5 bases at V and 3 bases at J, with 9 bases in the middle. This CDR3 is CASSSDNYNEQFF. In DNA, the CDR3 is TGCGCCAGCAGTTCGGACAACTACAATGAGCAGTTCTTC.

This clonotype has a handful of counts. V is TRBV3-1 and J is TRBJ1-1; D remains ambiguous. This CDR3 region has 12 residues. The V gene lost 4 bases and the J gene lost 8 bases, with 11 bases spanning the gap. The germline gives CDR1 LGHDT, CDR2 YNNKEL (reference sequence). The CDR3 coding sequence is TGTGCCAGCAGCCCAAGCCCCGGGGAAGCTTTCTTT. It yields the protein CASSPSPGEAFF.

The chain employs TRBV12-3 or TRBV12-4 and TRBJ2-7; either TRBD1 or TRBD2 may fit D (5 bases each). The CDR3 loop spans 14 amino acids. Between the trimmed V and J ends, which lost 7 bases and 3 bases, there was a span of 16 bases. CDR3 DNA sequence: TGTGCCAGCAACTCAACCGGGACCATCTACGAGCAGTACTTC. Translating it yields CASNSTGTIYEQYF.

This clonotype showed up just a few times. The gene calls are TRBV27 and TRBJ1-5; D uncertain. Germline V CDR1 and CDR2: MNHEY, SMNVEV (reference sequence). The CDR3 runs 15 residues. Between the trimmed V and J ends, which lost 2 bases and 3 bases, there was a span of 11 bases. The CDR3 loop reads CASSLTGVFNQPQHF. DNA of the CDR3: TGTGCCAGCAGTTTAACTGGGGTGTTCAATCAGCCCCAGCATTTT.

V is TRBV20-1 and J is TRBJ2-1; D is perhaps TRBD1 or TRBD2 (5 bases each). The germline gives CDR1 DFQATT, CDR2 SNEGSKA (reference sequence). Trimming stripped 4 bases from V and 1 base from J, with 14 bases between. The CDR3 sequence is 15 residues long. CDR3: CSAIKRGSSYNEQFF. In nucleotides, the CDR3 is TGCAGTGCTATCAAACGGGGCAGTTCCTACAATGAGCAGTTCTTC.

The V call is TRBV7-6, the J call TRBJ2-7, with TRBD2 matching 10 bases. V was pared by 1 base and J by 3 bases, with 6 bases of the junction left unmatched. The CDR3 contains 16 residues. Germline V lookup: CDR1 SGHVS, CDR2 FNYEAQ. The CDR3: CASSLGSSGGVYEQYF. Written as DNA, the CDR3 is TGTGCCAGCAGCTTAGGATCTAGCGGGGGAGTCTACGAGCAGTACTTC.

This clonotype was counted only a few times. The chain has TRBV27 and TRBJ1-2; D is possibly TRBD1 (5 bases). The CDR3 extends over 18 amino acids. Trimming cost V 2 bases and J 1 base, with 20 bases left between them. CDR1 MNHEY and CDR2 SMNVEV come from the germline V gene (reference sequence). The CDR3 DNA is TGTGCCAGCAGTTTAATTAGCGGGCAGGGCCTCCATAACTATGGCTACACCTTC. Translated, it gives CASSLISGQGLHNYGYTF.

The table lists this clonotype with a few counts. The V gene is TRBV20-1, the J gene TRBJ1-5; 7 nucleotides align to TRBD1. V lost 2 bases and J lost 8; bases outside the gene matches: 3. The length of the CDR3 is 12 residues. CDR1 is DFQATT, CDR2 SNEGSKA, per germline (reference sequence). DNA for the CDR3: TGCAGTGCTAGACGACAGGGTGAGCCCCAGCATTTT. Translated, it gives CSARRQGEPQHF.

The chain combines TRBV27 with TRBJ2-3; no clear D gene. Germline-derived CDR1 and CDR2 are MNHEY and SMNVEV (reference sequence). Trimming took off 3 bases at V and 6 bases at J, with 10 bases between the two ends. CDR3 length: 13 amino acids. DNA for the CDR3: TGTGCCAGCAGTTTTAGGGCAACCGATACGCAGTATTTT. It codes for CASSFRATDTQYF.

In its sample, this clonotype was seen a few times. This chain links TRBV6-1 with TRBJ2-5; TRBD2 might be the D (5 bases). The CDR3 covers 14 residues. Germline V CDR1 and CDR2: MNHNS, SASEGT. The V and J ends lost 6 bases and 3 bases respectively, with 14 bases between them. Written as DNA, the CDR3 is TGTGCCAGCAGGGGAGCGGTAGGAAAAGAGACCCAGTACTTC. Its translation is CASRGAVGKETQYF.